Following are 22 T cell receptor beta chains from one sample sequenced in a study of blood T cell repertoires in COVID-19. Only in-frame clones appear in the TCRdb table, and some are missing; sequencing was by immunoSEQ multiplex PCR. The sample carries 150,000 to 200,000 clones, around 84% recorded once. Sequences were obtained from peripheral blood. All receptors come from a woman older than 75 with acute or convalescent COVID-19.

The DNA for the CDR3 is TGTGCCAGCTCTACTGTAAGGGGGAGCTCTGGGGCCAACGTCCTGACTTTC. Translation gives CASSTVRGSSGANVLTF. This chain uses TRBV28 with TRBJ2-6, with D perhaps matching TRBD1 (6 bases). The V end was cut by 8 bases, the J end by 0 bases, with 17 bases between. The CDR3 contains 17 residues. CDR1 and CDR2 (germline): MDHEN, SYDVKM.

The chain recombines TRBV28 with TRBJ1-1; D is perhaps TRBD1 (5 bases). Germline V gene sequence: CDR1 MDHEN, CDR2 SYDVKM. V lost 7 bases and J lost 0, with 15 bases in between. This CDR3 spans 15 amino acids. The CDR3 reads CASTPQAQVNTEAFF. DNA for the CDR3: TGTGCCAGCACCCCACAGGCACAGGTGAACACTGAAGCTTTCTTT.

The chain carries TRBV20-1 and TRBJ2-3; the D gene is possibly TRBD2 (6 bases). The V end was cut by 3 bases, the J end by 2 bases, with 15 bases between. The germline V gene has CDR1 DFQATT and CDR2 SNEGSKA (reference sequence). The CDR3 covers 15 residues. The CDR3 reads CSASAPEGPTDTQYF. In DNA form, the CDR3 reads TGCAGTGCTAGTGCCCCGGAGGGGCCCACAGATACGCAGTATTTT.

The chain is built from TRBV2 and TRBJ2-2, with a possible D match to TRBD2 (7 bases). The V end lost 1 base, the J end lost 5 bases, and 11 bases lay between the germline ends. The germline CDR1 and CDR2 sequences are SNHLY and FYNNEI. The CDR3 is 15 residues long. CDR3 sequence (DNA): TGTGCCAGCAGTGAAGTGGGGGGGCTAACCGGGGAGCTGTTTTTT. This gives the protein CASSEVGGLTGELFF.

The chain carries TRBV5-4 and TRBJ1-1; perhaps TRBD1 as D (5 bases). Germline V gene sequence: CDR1 SGHNT, CDR2 YYREEE (reference sequence). The CDR3 contains 15 residues. Trimming cost V 0 bases and J 4 bases, with 13 bases left between them. CDR3 sequence reads: CASSLVKGVVTEAFF. The CDR3 DNA sequence: TGTGCCAGCAGCTTGGTAAAAGGGGTGGTCACTGAAGCTTTCTTT. Together with reference TRBV5-4 and TRBJ1-1, the CDR3 gives the full variable domain: ETGVTQSPTHLIKTRGQQVTLRCSSQSGHNTVSWYQQALGQGPQFIFQYYREEENGRGNFPPRFSGLQFPNYSSELNVNALELDDSALYLCASSLVKGVVTEAFFGQGTRLTVV.

The chain carries TRBV12-3 or TRBV12-4 and TRBJ2-1, with 7 bases that match TRBD2. V trimming: 1 base; J trimming: 9 bases; junction bases outside the gene matches: 3. The CDR3 extends over 13 amino acids. The CDR3 region is CASSLVAGVEQFF. The CDR3 bases are TGTGCCAGCAGTTTAGTAGCGGGCGTTGAGCAGTTCTTC.

The chain employs TRBV10-3 and TRBJ2-3; 7 bases agree with TRBD2. Per germline, CDR1 ENHRY and CDR2 SYGVKD. The V and J ends lost 5 bases and 2 bases, in that order; junction bases with no gene match: 4. The CDR3 contains 14 residues. The CDR3 here is CAISWDYPTDTQYF. The CDR3 DNA follows: TGTGCCATCAGTTGGGACTACCCCACAGATACGCAGTATTTT.

The chain has TRBV7-9 and TRBJ2-5; the match to TRBD2 covers 8 bases. The germline V gene has CDR1 SEHNR and CDR2 FQNEAQ (reference sequence). The CDR3 consists of 14 residues. The trim removed 4 bases at V and 2 bases at J, leaving 3 bases unmatched. This CDR3 is CASSSLAGQETQYF. The DNA of the CDR3 is TGTGCCAGCAGCTCATTAGCGGGACAAGAGACCCAGTACTTC.

CDR3 sequence: CASSSGLAGDVGELFF. DNA for the CDR3: TGCGCCAGCAGCTCGGGACTAGCGGGAGACGTCGGGGAGCTGTTTTTT. The chain combines TRBV5-1 with TRBJ2-2, with 14 nucleotides matching TRBD2. CDR1 and CDR2 (germline): SGHRS, YFSETQ. The ends lost 3 bases at V and 7 bases at J; junction bases unmatched: 5. The CDR3 extends over 16 amino acids.

The V call is TRBV28, the J call TRBJ2-3, with a possible D match to TRBD1 (6 bases). CDR1 and CDR2 (germline): MDHEN, SYDVKM. This CDR3 has 12 amino acids. V was shortened by 8 bases and J by 4 bases, with 10 bases between the two germline ends. CDR3 sequence reads: CASGTTSDTQYF. CDR3 sequence (DNA): TGTGCCAGCGGGACAACTTCAGATACGCAGTATTTT. The full variable domain, in which reference TRBV28 and TRBJ2-3 provide the parts outside the CDR3, is DVKVTQSSRYLVKRTGEKVFLECVQDMDHENMFWYRQDPGLGLRLIYFSYDVKMKEKGDIPEGYSVSREKKERFSLILESASTNQTSMYLCASGTTSDTQYFGPGTRLTVL.

V and J are TRBV19 and TRBJ1-4; D uncertain. Germline V lookup: CDR1 LNHDA, CDR2 SQIVND (reference sequence). Trimming removed 4 bases at V and 0 bases at J, with 9 bases between. The CDR3 covers 15 residues. The CDR3 sequence: CASSTRSPTNEKLFF. The CDR3 DNA is TGTGCCAGTAGTACCCGAAGCCCAACTAATGAAAAACTGTTTTTT.

The rearrangement links TRBV18 to TRBJ2-3; 9 nucleotides agree with TRBD2. This CDR3 comprises 18 residues. CDR1 KGHSH and CDR2 LQKENI come from the germline V gene. V shed 2 bases and J 0 bases; nucleotides not matched to a gene: 9. The CDR3 is CASSPGAGGRSSTDTQYF. CDR3 nucleotides: TGTGCCAGCTCACCAGGCGCGGGAGGGCGTTCTAGCACAGATACGCAGTATTTT.

The chain couples TRBV12-5 to TRBJ2-7; 10 nucleotides line up with TRBD2. Germline V gives CDR1 LGHNT, CDR2 FRNRAP. The CDR3 contains 15 residues. Unmatched junction bases numbered 7, after V lost 3 bases and J lost 5 bases. This CDR3 is CASGFFSSGGNEQYF. CDR3 nucleotide sequence: TGTGCTAGTGGTTTCTTCTCTAGCGGGGGTAACGAGCAGTACTTC.

V is TRBV11-2 and J is TRBJ2-7; 9 bases are shared with TRBD2. V was pared by 1 base and J by 2 bases, with 3 bases of the junction left unmatched. Germline CDR1 reads SGHAT; CDR2 reads FQNNGV. The CDR3 loop spans 15 amino acids. The CDR3 sequence: CASSLAGTSTYEQYF. The CDR3 bases are TGTGCCAGCAGCTTAGCCGGGACTAGCACCTACGAGCAGTACTTC.

The V gene is TRBV10-3, the J gene TRBJ2-7; D gene uncertain. The germline gives CDR1 ENHRY, CDR2 SYGVKD. The CDR3 has 13 amino acids. Trimming removed 1 base from V and 3 bases from J, with 7 bases in between. The CDR3 DNA reads TGTGCCATCAGTGAGTTAGATAACTACGAGCAGTACTTC. It encodes CAISELDNYEQYF.

The chain joins TRBV28 to TRBJ1-4, with D possibly being TRBD1 (5 bases). This CDR3 comprises 15 residues. V dropped 6 bases and J dropped 8 bases, with 19 bases sitting between them. Germline V gene data show CDR1 as MDHEN and CDR2 as SYDVKM. This chain's CDR3 is CASSSLDSSVEKLFF. DNA of the CDR3: TGTGCCAGCAGCTCCCTAGACAGTAGTGTCGAAAAACTGTTTTTT. Drawing the rest from reference TRBV28 and TRBJ1-4, the complete variable domain is DVKVTQSSRYLVKRTGEKVFLECVQDMDHENMFWYRQDPGLGLRLIYFSYDVKMKEKGDIPEGYSVSREKKERFSLILESASTNQTSMYLCASSSLDSSVEKLFFGSGTQLSVL.

This chain joins TRBV27 and TRBJ2-3; TRBD2 aligns across 14 bases. Germline CDR1 reads MNHEY; CDR2 reads SMNVEV (reference sequence). J was trimmed by 8 bases and V by 5 bases; bases with no gene match: 9. This CDR3 is built from 16 residues. As DNA, the CDR3 is TGTGCCAGCAGTCTTCCGACTAGCGGGGGGGCTGGTACGCAGTATTTT. Its protein is CASSLPTSGGAGTQYF.

The chain recombines TRBV7-6 with TRBJ1-1; D call uncertain. In germline, CDR1 is SGHVS, CDR2 FNYEAQ. The CDR3 has 13 residues. The germline V and J ends were trimmed by 5 bases and 0 bases, with 7 bases remaining between them. CDR3 region: CASSITVNTEAFF. The CDR3 coding sequence is TGTGCCAGCAGCATTACAGTGAACACTGAAGCTTTCTTT.

The J gene is TRBJ2-3, the V gene TRBV5-1; a possible D gene is TRBD2 (6 bases). The V end lost 5 bases, the J end lost 2 bases, and 9 bases lay between the germline ends. The CDR3 loop spans 13 amino acids. In germline, CDR1 is SGHRS, CDR2 YFSETQ. CDR3 amino acids: CASRTGDTDTQYF. The CDR3 DNA sequence: TGCGCCAGCAGGACGGGGGACACAGATACGCAGTATTTT.

The rearrangement joins TRBV5-1 to TRBJ2-1; 10 nucleotides line up with TRBD2. CDR1 and CDR2 (germline): SGHRS, YFSETQ. CDR3 length: 13 residues. With V trimmed by 1 base and J by 15 bases, 7 bases remained unmatched. The CDR3 region is CASSLKLAGDMFF. CDR3 coding DNA: TGCGCCAGCAGCTTGAAGCTAGCGGGAGATATGTTCTTC.

This clone has only one observation. The chain carries TRBV5-5 and TRBJ2-7, with D tentatively TRBD1 (5 bases). V gave up 1 base and J gave up 0 bases, with 11 bases separating them. The CDR3 sequence is 15 residues long. Germline V gene data show CDR1 as SGHKS and CDR2 as YYEKEE (reference sequence). CDR3 amino acids: CASSLTGMSSYEQYF. CDR3 DNA sequence: TGTGCCAGCAGCTTGACAGGCATGAGCTCCTACGAGCAGTACTTC.

CDR3 residues: CASSLDGGGLGQYF. DNA for the CDR3: TGTGCCAGCAGCTTAGACGGCGGGGGGCTGGGGCAGTACTTC. The J gene is TRBJ2-7, the V gene TRBV11-2; 8 nucleotides match TRBD2. The junction had 7 bases not matched to a gene; V was cut back by 0 bases and J by 9 bases. Germline lookup yields CDR1 SGHAT and CDR2 FQNNGV. CDR3 length equals 14 residues.